The following is a T cell receptor (beta chain) sequence with its context. Its specificity is not known. Next came a second PCR, run for about 7 to 12 cycles, which used a sample-barcoded 5' primer along with a J-beta primer mix. TCRdb reprocessed the 5' RACE reads via MiXCR and lists one record per CDR3 protein. The sample has around 1,000,000 distinct CDR3 sequences, under 30% seen once. This entry comes from a study of blood T cells in healthy people across ages. Deletions cut 1 base from V and 7 bases from J, with 14 bases between. The CDR3 is made up of 15 amino acids. Germline V CDR1 and CDR2: MNHEY, SMNVEV (reference sequence). Findings and limits, study-wide: Per-million-T-cell TCR beta diversity fell roughly linearly with age.

The same data also contributed to another study, on T cells of mothers and their children. That report notes: Per child, about 2.8 million TCR beta CDR3 reads were obtained, against over 9 million per mother. Slightly higher, non-significant overlap characterized related mother-child pairs relative to unrelated pairs.

This TCR was recovered from a girl aged 2-10 years in good health. Input material: blood. The rearrangement uses TRBV27 and TRBJ2-4; TRBD2 is a possible D gene (5 bases). Written as DNA, the CDR3 is TGTGCCAGCAGTTTATACCAAGGGTCGGGGAACATTCAGTACTTC. Translating it yields CASSLYQGSGNIQYF.